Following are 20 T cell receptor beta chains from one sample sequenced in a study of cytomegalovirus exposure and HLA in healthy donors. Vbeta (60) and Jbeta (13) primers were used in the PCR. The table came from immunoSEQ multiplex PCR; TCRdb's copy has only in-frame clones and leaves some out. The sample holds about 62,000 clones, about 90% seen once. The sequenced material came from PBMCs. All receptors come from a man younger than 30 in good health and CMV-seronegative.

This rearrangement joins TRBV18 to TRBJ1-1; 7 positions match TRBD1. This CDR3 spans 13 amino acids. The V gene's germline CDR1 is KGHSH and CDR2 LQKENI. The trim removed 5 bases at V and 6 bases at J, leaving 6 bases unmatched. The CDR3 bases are TGTGCCAGCTCATCTGACAGGGCGTCTGAAGCTTTCTTT. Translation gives CASSSDRASEAFF.

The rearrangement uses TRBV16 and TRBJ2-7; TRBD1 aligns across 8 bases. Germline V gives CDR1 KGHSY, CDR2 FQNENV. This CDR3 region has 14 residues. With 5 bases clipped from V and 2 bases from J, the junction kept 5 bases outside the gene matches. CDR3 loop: CASSVRTGTYEQYF. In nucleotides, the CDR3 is TGTGCCAGCAGCGTACGGACAGGGACCTACGAGCAGTACTTC.

The CDR3 DNA sequence: TGTGCCTGGAGTGTCGGTGGGAGCTCCTACGAGCAGTACTTC. This translates into CAWSVGGSSYEQYF. This rearrangement joins TRBV30 to TRBJ2-7, with D tentatively TRBD2 (5 bases). Germline V gives CDR1 GTSNPN, CDR2 SVGIG (reference sequence). The length of the CDR3 is 14 residues. Trimming took off 0 bases at V and 0 bases at J, with 9 bases between the two ends.

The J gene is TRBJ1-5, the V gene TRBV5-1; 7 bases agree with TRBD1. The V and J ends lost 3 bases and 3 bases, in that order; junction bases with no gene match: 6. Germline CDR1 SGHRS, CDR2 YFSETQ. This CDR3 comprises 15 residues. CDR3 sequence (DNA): TGCGCCAGCAGCTCGACAGGGATGGACAATCAGCCCCAGCATTTT. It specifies CASSSTGMDNQPQHF.

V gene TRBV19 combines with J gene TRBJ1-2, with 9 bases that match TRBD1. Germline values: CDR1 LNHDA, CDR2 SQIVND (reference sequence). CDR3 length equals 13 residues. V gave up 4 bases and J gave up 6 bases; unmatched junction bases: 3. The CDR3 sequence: CASSRDREDGYTF. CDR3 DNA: TGTGCCAGTAGTAGGGACAGGGAAGATGGCTACACCTTC.

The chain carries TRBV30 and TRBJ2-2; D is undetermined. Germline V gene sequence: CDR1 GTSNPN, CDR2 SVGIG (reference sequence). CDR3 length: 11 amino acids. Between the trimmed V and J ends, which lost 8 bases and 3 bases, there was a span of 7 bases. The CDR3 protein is CAVGYTGELFF. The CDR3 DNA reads TGTGCCGTGGGCTACACCGGGGAGCTGTTTTTT.

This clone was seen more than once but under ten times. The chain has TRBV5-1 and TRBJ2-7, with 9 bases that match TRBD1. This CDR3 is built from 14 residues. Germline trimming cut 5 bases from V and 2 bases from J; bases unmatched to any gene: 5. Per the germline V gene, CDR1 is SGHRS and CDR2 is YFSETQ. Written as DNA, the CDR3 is TGCGCCAGCAGGACCCGGGACAGGGCCTACGAGCAGTACTTC. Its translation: CASRTRDRAYEQYF.

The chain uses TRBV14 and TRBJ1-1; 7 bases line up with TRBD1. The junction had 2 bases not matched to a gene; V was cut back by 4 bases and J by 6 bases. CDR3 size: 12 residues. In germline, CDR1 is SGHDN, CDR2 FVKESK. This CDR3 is CASSLTGAEAFF. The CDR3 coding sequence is TGTGCCAGCAGCCTTACAGGGGCTGAAGCTTTCTTT. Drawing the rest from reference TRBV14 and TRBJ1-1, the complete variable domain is EAGVTQFPSHSVIEKGQTVTLRCDPISGHDNLYWYRRVMGKEIKFLLHFVKESKQDESGMPNNRFLAERTGGTYSTLKVQPAELEDSGVYFCASSLTGAEAFFGQGTRLTVV.

CDR3: CASTEPLSGTDTQYF. CDR3 nucleotides: TGTGCCAGCACCGAGCCACTATCTGGCACAGATACGCAGTATTTT. This rearrangement joins TRBV2 to TRBJ2-3, with D unresolved. Trimming removed 7 bases from V and 1 base from J, with 15 bases in between. CDR3 length: 15 residues. Germline lookup yields CDR1 SNHLY and CDR2 FYNNEI.

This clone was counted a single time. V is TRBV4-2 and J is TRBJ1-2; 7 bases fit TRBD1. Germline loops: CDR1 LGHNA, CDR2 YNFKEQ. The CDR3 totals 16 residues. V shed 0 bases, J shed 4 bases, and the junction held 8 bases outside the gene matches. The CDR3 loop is CASSQEESRGIYGYTF. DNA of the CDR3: TGTGCCAGCAGCCAAGAAGAGAGCAGGGGGATCTATGGCTACACCTTC.

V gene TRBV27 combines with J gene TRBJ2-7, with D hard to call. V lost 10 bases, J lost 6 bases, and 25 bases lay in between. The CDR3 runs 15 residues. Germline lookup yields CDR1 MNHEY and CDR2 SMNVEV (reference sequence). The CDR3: CATKFMGLESSEQYF. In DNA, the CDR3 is TGTGCCACCAAGTTTATGGGCCTTGAGTCTTCCGAGCAGTACTTC.

The CDR3 DNA sequence: TGTGCCAGCAGCCAGGCGACGGCAGGGCAGACCGGGGAGCTGTTTTTT. The encoded protein is CASSQATAGQTGELFF. The chain has TRBV4-2 and TRBJ2-2; D might be TRBD1 (5 bases). The V end lost 3 bases, the J end lost 5 bases, and 16 bases lay between the germline ends. Germline CDR1 and CDR2: LGHNA and YNFKEQ. This CDR3 is built from 16 residues.

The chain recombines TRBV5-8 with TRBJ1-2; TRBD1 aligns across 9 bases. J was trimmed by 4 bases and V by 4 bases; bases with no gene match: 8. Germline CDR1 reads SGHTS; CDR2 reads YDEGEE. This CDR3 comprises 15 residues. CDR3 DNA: TGTGCCAGCAGCCCACGGGACAGGGTAACCTATGGCTACACCTTC. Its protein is CASSPRDRVTYGYTF.

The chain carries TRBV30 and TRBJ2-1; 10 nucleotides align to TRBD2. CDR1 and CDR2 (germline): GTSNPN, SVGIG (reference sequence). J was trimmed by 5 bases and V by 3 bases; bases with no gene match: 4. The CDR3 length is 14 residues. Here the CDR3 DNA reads TGTGCCTGGAGCTTGGGACTAGCGAACAATGAGCAGTTCTTC. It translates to CAWSLGLANNEQFF.

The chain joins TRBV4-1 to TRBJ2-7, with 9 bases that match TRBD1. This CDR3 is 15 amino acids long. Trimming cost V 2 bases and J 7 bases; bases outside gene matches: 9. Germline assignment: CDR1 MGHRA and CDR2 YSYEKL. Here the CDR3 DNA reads TGCGCCAGCAGCCAAAGCAAACAGGGGGCGCGGGAGCAGTACTTC. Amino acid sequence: CASSQSKQGAREQYF.

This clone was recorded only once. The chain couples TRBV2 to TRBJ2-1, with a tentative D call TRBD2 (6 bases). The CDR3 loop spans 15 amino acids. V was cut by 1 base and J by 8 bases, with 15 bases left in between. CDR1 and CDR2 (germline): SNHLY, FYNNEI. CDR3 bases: TGTGCCAGCAGTGAAGGAGGGCCGGGACTCCATGAGCAGTTCTTC. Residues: CASSEGGPGLHEQFF.

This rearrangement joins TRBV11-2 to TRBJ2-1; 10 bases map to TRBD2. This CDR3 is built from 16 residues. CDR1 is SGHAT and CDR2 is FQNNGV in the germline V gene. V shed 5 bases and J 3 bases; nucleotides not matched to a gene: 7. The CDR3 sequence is CASSRLAGAFYNEQFF. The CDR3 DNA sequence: TGTGCCAGCAGCCGCCTAGCGGGGGCCTTCTACAATGAGCAGTTCTTC.

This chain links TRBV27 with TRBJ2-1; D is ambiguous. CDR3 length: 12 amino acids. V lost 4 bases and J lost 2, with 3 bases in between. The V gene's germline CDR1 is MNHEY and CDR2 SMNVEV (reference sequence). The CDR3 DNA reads TGTGCCAGCAGTTCGGCCTACAATGAGCAGTTCTTC. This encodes CASSSAYNEQFF.

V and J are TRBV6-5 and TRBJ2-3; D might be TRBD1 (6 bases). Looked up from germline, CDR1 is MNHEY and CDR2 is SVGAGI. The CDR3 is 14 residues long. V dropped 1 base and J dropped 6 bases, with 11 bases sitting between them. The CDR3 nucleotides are TGTGCCAGCAGTTACTGGGAACAGGGCGATACGCAGTATTTT. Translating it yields CASSYWEQGDTQYF.

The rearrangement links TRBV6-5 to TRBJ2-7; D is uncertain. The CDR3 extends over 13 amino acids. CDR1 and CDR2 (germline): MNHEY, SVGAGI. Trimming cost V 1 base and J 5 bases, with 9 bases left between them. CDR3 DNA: TGTGCCAGCAGTTACTTCCCACTGGACGAGCAGTACTTC. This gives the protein CASSYFPLDEQYF.